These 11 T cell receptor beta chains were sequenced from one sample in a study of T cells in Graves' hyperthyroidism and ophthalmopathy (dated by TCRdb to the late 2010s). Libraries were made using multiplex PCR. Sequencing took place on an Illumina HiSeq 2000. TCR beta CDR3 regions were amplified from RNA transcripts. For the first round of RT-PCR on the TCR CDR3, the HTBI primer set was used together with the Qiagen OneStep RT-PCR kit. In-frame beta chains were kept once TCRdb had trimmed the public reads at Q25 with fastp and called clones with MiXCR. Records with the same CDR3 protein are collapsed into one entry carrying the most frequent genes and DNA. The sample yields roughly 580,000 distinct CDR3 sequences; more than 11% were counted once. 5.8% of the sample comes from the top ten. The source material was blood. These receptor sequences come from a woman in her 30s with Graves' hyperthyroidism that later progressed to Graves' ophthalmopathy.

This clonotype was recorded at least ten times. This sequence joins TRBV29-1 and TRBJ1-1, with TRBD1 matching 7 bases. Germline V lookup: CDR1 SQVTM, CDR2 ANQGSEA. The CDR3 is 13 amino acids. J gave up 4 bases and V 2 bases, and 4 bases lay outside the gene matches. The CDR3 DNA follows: TGCAGCGTTGAAAAGGCAGGGGGCACTGAAGCTTTCTTT. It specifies CSVEKAGGTEAFF.

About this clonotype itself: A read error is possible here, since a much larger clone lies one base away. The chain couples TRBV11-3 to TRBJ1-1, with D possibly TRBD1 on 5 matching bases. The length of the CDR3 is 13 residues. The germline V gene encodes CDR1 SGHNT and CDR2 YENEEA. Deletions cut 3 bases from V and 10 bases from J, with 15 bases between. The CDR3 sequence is CASSFPQGQGAFF. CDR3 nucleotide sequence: TGTGCCAGCAGCTTCCCCCAGGGTCAGGGAGCTTTCTTT.

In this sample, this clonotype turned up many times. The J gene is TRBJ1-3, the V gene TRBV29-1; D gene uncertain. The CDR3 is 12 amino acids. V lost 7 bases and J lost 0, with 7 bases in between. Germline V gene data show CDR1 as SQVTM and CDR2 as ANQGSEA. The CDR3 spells CSGGSSGNTIYF. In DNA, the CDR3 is TGCAGCGGCGGAAGCTCTGGAAACACCATATATTTT.

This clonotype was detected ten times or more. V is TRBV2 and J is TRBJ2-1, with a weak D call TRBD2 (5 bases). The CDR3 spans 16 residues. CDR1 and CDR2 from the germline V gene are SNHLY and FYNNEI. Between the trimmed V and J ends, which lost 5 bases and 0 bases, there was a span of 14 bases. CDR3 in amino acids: CASSPGERSSYNEQFF. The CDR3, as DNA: TGTGCCAGCAGTCCCGGGGAGCGGAGCTCCTACAATGAGCAGTTCTTC.

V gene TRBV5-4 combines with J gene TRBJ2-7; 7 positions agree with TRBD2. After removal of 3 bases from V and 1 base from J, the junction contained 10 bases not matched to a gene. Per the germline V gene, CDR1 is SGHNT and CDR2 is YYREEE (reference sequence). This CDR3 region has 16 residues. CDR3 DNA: TGTGCCAGCAGCTCGGGGGGTAGGACCGCATCCTACGAGCAGTACTTC. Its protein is CASSSGGRTASYEQYF.

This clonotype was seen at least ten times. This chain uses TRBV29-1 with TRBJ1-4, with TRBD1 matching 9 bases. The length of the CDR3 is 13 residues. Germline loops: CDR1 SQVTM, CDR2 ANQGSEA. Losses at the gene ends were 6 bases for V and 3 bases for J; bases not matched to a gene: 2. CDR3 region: CSVRQGANEKLFF. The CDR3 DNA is TGCAGCGTGAGACAGGGGGCTAATGAAAAACTGTTTTTT.

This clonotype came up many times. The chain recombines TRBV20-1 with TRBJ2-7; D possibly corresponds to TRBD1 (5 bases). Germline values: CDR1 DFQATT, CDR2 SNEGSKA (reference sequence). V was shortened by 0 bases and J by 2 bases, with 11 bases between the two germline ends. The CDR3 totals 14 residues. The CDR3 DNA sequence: TGCAGTGCTAGAGATCTAGGGGAACCCTACGAGCAGTACTTC. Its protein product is CSARDLGEPYEQYF.

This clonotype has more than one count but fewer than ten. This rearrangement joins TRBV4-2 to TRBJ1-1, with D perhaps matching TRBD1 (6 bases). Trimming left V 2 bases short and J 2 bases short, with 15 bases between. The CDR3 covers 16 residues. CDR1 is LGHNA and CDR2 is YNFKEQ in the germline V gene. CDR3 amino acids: CASSQYGTGNNTEAFF. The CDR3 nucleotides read TGTGCCAGCAGCCAATATGGTACAGGGAACAACACTGAAGCTTTCTTT.

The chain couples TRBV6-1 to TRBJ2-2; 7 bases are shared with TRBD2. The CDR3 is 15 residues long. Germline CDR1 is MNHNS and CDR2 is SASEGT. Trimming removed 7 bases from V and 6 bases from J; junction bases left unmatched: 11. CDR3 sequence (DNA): TGTGCCAGCAAGCTTGGACTAGGTGATTCCGGGGAGCTGTTTTTT. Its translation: CASKLGLGDSGELFF.

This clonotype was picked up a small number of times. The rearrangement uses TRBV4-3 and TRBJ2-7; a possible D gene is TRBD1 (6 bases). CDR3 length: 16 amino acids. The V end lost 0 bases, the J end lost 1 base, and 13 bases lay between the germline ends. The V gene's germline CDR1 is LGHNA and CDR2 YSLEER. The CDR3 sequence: CASSQDQTGSSYEQYF. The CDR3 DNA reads TGCGCCAGCAGCCAAGATCAAACAGGGAGTTCCTACGAGCAGTACTTC.

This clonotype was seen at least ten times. CDR3 in DNA: TGTGCCAGTTTAGAGGGGGCAGGAAACACTGAAGCTTTCTTT. Translating gives CASLEGAGNTEAFF. The chain carries TRBV11-3 and TRBJ1-1; TRBD1 matches 7 bases. Per the germline V gene, CDR1 is SGHNT and CDR2 is YENEEA. The trim removed 9 bases at V and 2 bases at J, leaving 9 bases unmatched. The CDR3 loop spans 14 amino acids. Full variable domain (remainder filled in from reference TRBV11-3 and TRBJ1-1): EAGVVQSPRYKIIEKKQPVAFWCNPISGHNTLYWYLQNLGQGPELLIRYENEEAVDDSQLPKDRFSAERLKGVDSTLKIQPAELGDSAVYLCASLEGAGNTEAFFGQGTRLTVV.